This is a list of T cell receptor beta chains from one sample in a study of blood T cell repertoires in COVID-19. Method: immunoSEQ multiplex PCR; TCRdb's copy keeps in-frame clones and lacks some. The sample lists about 240,000 clones, 70% to 90% occurring once. Sequencing was done on a sample of peripheral blood. These receptors were collected from a woman aged 55 to 70 with active or convalescent COVID-19. The CDR3 runs from the conserved cysteine through the conserved F or W. A D gene is named only where the DNA matches it firmly. Size is omitted from some rows. Given values are once, few, many or a class for expanded clones.

cdr3_aa cdr3_nt v_call d_call clone_size j_call
CASSGTGGRTKETQYF TGTGCCAGCAGTGGGACAGGGGGCCGCACGAAAGAGACCCAGTACTTC TRBV6-6 TRBD1 once TRBJ2-5
CASSIDFGKKTQYF TGTGCCAGTAGTATTGACTTCGGAAAGAAGACCCAGTACTTC TRBV19 . . TRBJ2-5
CAWSLGLARFF TGTGCCTGGAGCCTTGGACTAGCGCGTTTCTTC TRBV30 TRBD2 . TRBJ2-7
CASSATVAGLRGQYF TGTGCCAGCAGCGCTACCGTTGCGGGTCTCAGGGGGCAGTACTTC TRBV7-9 . . TRBJ2-7
CASSRAGRNNSPLHF TGTGCCAGCAGCCGGGCGGGACGGAATAATTCACCCCTCCACTTT TRBV3-1/TRBV3-2 . . TRBJ1-6
CASSAGTVNSPLHF TGCGCCAGCAGCGCCGGGACAGTTAATTCACCCCTCCACTTT TRBV5-1 TRBD1 . TRBJ1-6
CASSGTGQNTEAFF TGTGCCAGCAGCGGGACAGGGCAAAACACTGAAGCTTTCTTT TRBV6-5 TRBD1 once TRBJ1-1
CARNGGSYNEQFF TGTGCCCGTAACGGCGGGAGTTACAATGAGCAGTTCTTC TRBV30 TRBD2 . TRBJ2-1
CSVDLKGLVASKDGYTF TGCAGCGTGGACCTGAAGGGGCTGGTAGCCTCTAAGGATGGCTACACCTTC TRBV29-1 . . TRBJ1-2
CAISQRLAGVETQYF TGTGCCATCAGCCAACGACTAGCGGGAGTGGAGACCCAGTACTTC TRBV10-3 TRBD2 . TRBJ2-5
CASTAGGASGQFF TGTGCCAGTACCGCGGGGGGCGCCAGTGGGCAGTTCTTC TRBV19 TRBD2 . TRBJ2-1
CASCRREGLCEQFF TGTGCCAGTTGTCGGCGGGAGGGCCTTTGTGAGCAGTTCTTC TRBV19 TRBD2 . TRBJ2-1
CASSQGGYEQYF TGCGCCAGCAGCCAAGGCGGCTACGAGCAGTACTTC TRBV4-1 . . TRBJ2-7
CASRDRQGSGNTIYF TGCGCCAGCCGCGATAGACAGGGGTCTGGAAACACCATATATTTT TRBV5-1 TRBD1 . TRBJ1-3
CASSWGQGNTGELFF TGTGCCAGCAGTTGGGGACAGGGAAACACCGGGGAGCTGTTTTTT TRBV6-5 TRBD1 . TRBJ2-2
CASSFNRGPHEQYF TGCGCCAGCAGCTTTAACAGGGGTCCCCACGAGCAGTACTTC TRBV5-1 TRBD1 few TRBJ2-7
CASSPAERTDTQYF TGTGCCAGCAGCCCCGCAGAACGCACAGATACGCAGTATTTT TRBV11-3 . few TRBJ2-3